One and the same sample provided the 15 T cell receptor beta chains below, sequenced in a study of blood T cell repertoires in COVID-19. Profiled with immunoSEQ multiplex PCR; TCRdb holds only in-frame clones, not every one. The data hold fewer than 200,000 clones, with about 85% observed a single time. Sequencing was performed on peripheral blood. The receptor source for this set is an older woman with COVID-19, enrolled during active disease.

This clone was seen once. The rearrangement uses TRBV11-2 and TRBJ2-7; no definite D call. This CDR3 has 16 amino acids. The V gene's germline CDR1 is SGHAT and CDR2 FQNNGV. V lost 3 bases, J lost 0 bases, and 15 bases lay in between. CDR3 DNA sequence: TGTGCCAGCAGCTTGGTGTTCCGGAGCCTCTCCTACGAGCAGTACTTC. Amino acids: CASSLVFRSLSYEQYF.

CDR3 protein: CASSTLAGDTGELFF. CDR3 DNA sequence: TGTGCCAGCAGTACTCTAGCGGGAGACACCGGGGAGCTGTTTTTT. V and J are TRBV27 and TRBJ2-2; 10 positions agree with TRBD2. The CDR3 is 15 amino acids. The germline V gene encodes CDR1 MNHEY and CDR2 SMNVEV (reference sequence). V shed 5 bases and J 3 bases; nucleotides not matched to a gene: 3.

The J gene is TRBJ1-2, the V gene TRBV2; 9 bases line up with TRBD1. Germline trimming cut 6 bases from V and 4 bases from J; bases unmatched to any gene: 6. Germline assignment: CDR1 SNHLY and CDR2 FYNNEI. The CDR3 loop spans 14 amino acids. The CDR3 sequence is CASSRQGVGYGYTF. CDR3 bases: TGTGCCAGCAGCCGACAGGGGGTAGGCTATGGCTACACCTTC.

The chain combines TRBV10-3 with TRBJ1-1; D is perhaps TRBD1 (5 bases). Deletions cut 6 bases from V and 1 base from J, with 12 bases between. The CDR3 length is 14 residues. Germline assignment: CDR1 ENHRY and CDR2 SYGVKD. CDR3 residues: CAIRGGARNTEAFF. CDR3 sequence (DNA): TGTGCCATCAGGGGAGGGGCGAGGAACACTGAAGCTTTCTTT.

This rearrangement joins TRBV5-1 to TRBJ2-7, with no clear D. V gave up 4 bases and J gave up 0 bases, with 14 bases separating them. The CDR3 totals 15 residues. Germline loops: CDR1 SGHRS, CDR2 YFSETQ. The CDR3 loop is CASSPQSEISYEQYF. DNA of the CDR3: TGCGCCAGCAGCCCGCAGTCGGAGATCTCCTACGAGCAGTACTTC.

The chain has TRBV6-1 and TRBJ1-6, with TRBD1 identical over 9 bases. V was pared by 0 bases and J by 8 bases, with 5 bases of the junction left unmatched. The CDR3 extends over 16 amino acids. The germline CDR1 and CDR2 sequences are MNHNS and SASEGT. CDR3 bases: TGTGCCAGCAGTGAAGCGGGGGGACAGGGACATTCACCCCTCCACTTT. Translation: CASSEAGGQGHSPLHF.

The chain couples TRBV9 to TRBJ2-2; TRBD1 might be the D (5 bases). V lost 1 base and J lost 6, with 13 bases in between. The germline gives CDR1 SGDLS, CDR2 YYNGEE. The CDR3 loop spans 15 amino acids. In DNA form, the CDR3 reads TGTGCCAGCAGCGTAAAGGGGTTGGTGGCCGGGGAGCTGTTTTTT. This sequence encodes CASSVKGLVAGELFF. The full variable domain, in which reference TRBV9 and TRBJ2-2 provide the parts outside the CDR3, is DSGVTQTPKHLITATGQRVTLRCSPRSGDLSVYWYQQSLDQGLQFLIQYYNGEERAKGNILERFSAQQFPDLHSELNLSSLELGDSALYFCASSVKGLVAGELFFGEGSRLTVL.

The chain links TRBV10-3 to TRBJ1-1; a weak D match, TRBD1 (6 bases). The CDR3 is made up of 13 amino acids. Germline CDR1 is ENHRY and CDR2 is SYGVKD. The V and J ends lost 6 bases and 2 bases respectively, with 10 bases between them. CDR3 loop: CAISPGQNTEAFF. The CDR3 DNA reads as TGTGCCATCAGCCCGGGACAAAACACTGAAGCTTTCTTT.

The chain is built from TRBV6-6 and TRBJ2-2; possible D gene TRBD1, 5 bases. The germline CDR1 and CDR2 sequences are MNHNY and SVGAGI (reference sequence). The CDR3 has 15 residues. Trimming stripped 6 bases from V and 0 bases from J, with 11 bases between. The CDR3 is CASRDTFSNTGELFF. The CDR3 nucleotides read TGTGCCAGCAGGGACACCTTTTCGAACACCGGGGAGCTGTTTTTT.

The chain has TRBV12-5 and TRBJ1-1; D is possibly TRBD1 (6 bases). Looked up from germline, CDR1 is LGHNT and CDR2 is FRNRAP. Trimming took off 6 bases at V and 10 bases at J, with 39 bases between the two ends. The CDR3 sequence is 20 residues long. The CDR3 here is CASGLSVGVGRQDARVRAFF. The CDR3 bases are TGTGCTAGTGGCCTTAGTGTCGGAGTGGGAAGACAGGATGCCCGGGTACGAGCTTTCTTT.

V and J are TRBV3-1 (or the pseudogene TRBV3-2) and TRBJ1-4; 8 bases agree with TRBD1. The length of the CDR3 is 15 residues. In germline, CDR1 is LGHDT, CDR2 YNNKEL (reference sequence). The J segment lost 5 bases and the V segment lost 5 bases, leaving 7 bases of the junction unmatched. CDR3 region: CASSYRGGSNEKLFF. The CDR3, as DNA: TGTGCCAGCAGCTACAGGGGGGGATCAAATGAAAAACTGTTTTTT.

V and J are TRBV7-6 and TRBJ1-6, with TRBD1 matching over 7 bases. The V gene's germline CDR1 is SGHVS and CDR2 FNYEAQ. This CDR3 has 15 residues. V lost 5 bases and J lost 7; bases outside the gene matches: 8. This chain's CDR3 is CASSLRQGLNSPLHF. The CDR3 DNA reads as TGTGCCAGCAGCCTCAGACAGGGTTTGAATTCACCCCTCCACTTT.

This clone was counted between two and nine times. V gene TRBV9 combines with J gene TRBJ2-1, with D possibly TRBD2 on 6 matching bases. The germline CDR1 and CDR2 sequences are SGDLS and YYNGEE. The CDR3 runs to 15 residues. V shed 0 bases and J shed 6 bases, with 13 bases lying between them. The CDR3 nucleotides are TGTGCCAGCAGCGTAGGCGGGGACTTTATCAATGAGCAGTTCTTC. Its translation: CASSVGGDFINEQFF. Full variable domain (outside the CDR3, taken from reference TRBV9 and TRBJ2-1): DSGVTQTPKHLITATGQRVTLRCSPRSGDLSVYWYQQSLDQGLQFLIQYYNGEERAKGNILERFSAQQFPDLHSELNLSSLELGDSALYFCASSVGGDFINEQFFGPGTRLTVL.

This clone was seen a single time. This chain connects TRBV6-2 or TRBV6-3 to TRBJ1-4; TRBD1 matches at 9 bases. The J segment lost 8 bases and the V segment lost 2 bases, leaving 6 bases of the junction unmatched. CDR1 is MNHEY and CDR2 is SVGEGT in the germline V gene. The CDR3 runs 15 residues. The CDR3 DNA reads TGTGCCAGCAGTTACGGGGGGACAGGGAACGAAAAACTGTTTTTT. Translating it yields CASSYGGTGNEKLFF.

The chain is built from TRBV11-3 and TRBJ2-3; 9 positions match TRBD2. CDR1 is SGHNT, CDR2 YENEEA, per germline. The CDR3 is 16 amino acids. With 5 bases clipped from V and 1 base from J, the junction kept 7 bases outside the gene matches. The CDR3 DNA follows: TGTGCCAGCAGCCCAGGACGACTAGCGGGCACAGATACGCAGTATTTT. Encoded protein: CASSPGRLAGTDTQYF.